The 10 T cell receptor beta chains in this list originate from one sample, sequenced in a study of blood T cell repertoires in COVID-19 (TCRdb year 2020). Library prep was done by the immunoSEQ multiplex PCR assay. TCRdb stores this immuneACCESS table with in-frame sequences only. Part of the clones is absent; in the studies checked, under half of the shortfall reflects unresolved V genes, and no reason is known for the rest. The sample data list roughly 250,000 clones, and about 90% of these were observed just once. The leading ten clones occupy approximately 12% of the sample. The specimen sequenced was peripheral blood. The origin of the receptors is a woman between 25 and 40 years old with COVID-19, enrolled during active disease.

V and J are TRBV11-2 and TRBJ2-7, with D perhaps TRBD2 (5 bases). Trimming cost V 1 base and J 5 bases, with 12 bases left between them. CDR3 length: 14 amino acids. The V gene's germline CDR1 is SGHAT and CDR2 FQNNGV. In nucleotides, the CDR3 is TGTGCCAGCAGCTTAGCGGCGGGCCTCGACGAGCAGTACTTC. As protein: CASSLAAGLDEQYF.

The V gene is TRBV4-1, the J gene TRBJ1-5; 7 bases line up with TRBD1. There are 15 residues in the CDR3. Trimming at V came to 6 bases and at J to 4 bases, leaving 9 bases not matched to a gene. CDR1 and CDR2 from the germline V gene are MGHRA and YSYEKL. DNA for the CDR3: TGCGCCAGCAGGCGTACCTGGGACAGTAATCAGCCCCAGCATTTT. Its protein is CASRRTWDSNQPQHF.

The chain couples TRBV6-6 to TRBJ1-5, with 7 bases identical to TRBD1. J was trimmed by 7 bases and V by 7 bases; bases with no gene match: 7. Germline values: CDR1 MNHNY, CDR2 SVGAGI (reference sequence). The CDR3 is made up of 13 amino acids. CDR3 residues: CASTEEGAQPQHF. Here the CDR3 DNA reads TGTGCCAGCACCGAGGAGGGGGCCCAGCCCCAGCATTTT.

This chain links TRBV28 with TRBJ2-7; TRBD1 agrees at 8 bases. V was pared by 5 bases and J by 2 bases, with 5 bases of the junction left unmatched. CDR3 length: 14 residues. CDR1 is MDHEN, CDR2 SYDVKM, per germline. CDR3 protein: CASSQLTGAYEQYF. The CDR3 bases are TGTGCCAGCAGTCAACTGACAGGGGCCTACGAGCAGTACTTC. Filled out from reference TRBV28 and TRBJ2-7, the complete variable domain reads DVKVTQSSRYLVKRTGEKVFLECVQDMDHENMFWYRQDPGLGLRLIYFSYDVKMKEKGDIPEGYSVSREKKERFSLILESASTNQTSMYLCASSQLTGAYEQYFGPGTRLTVT.

V and J are TRBV19 and TRBJ1-5; D gene ambiguous. The CDR3 extends over 14 amino acids. V was trimmed by 0 bases and J by 7 bases, leaving 10 bases between them. Germline CDR1 is LNHDA and CDR2 is SQIVND (reference sequence). The CDR3 coding sequence is TGTGCCAGTAGTATAGATATAGTTCAACAGCCCCAGCATTTT. Its translation: CASSIDIVQQPQHF.

The chain carries TRBV11-3 and TRBJ2-7, with D perhaps TRBD1 (6 bases). The germline gives CDR1 SGHNT, CDR2 YENEEA. Trimming removed 5 bases at V and 0 bases at J, with 14 bases between. The CDR3 contains 15 residues. The CDR3 bases are TGTGCCAGCAGCCCGACCGGACAGCACTCCTACGAGCAGTACTTC. It is translated as CASSPTGQHSYEQYF.

The chain carries TRBV5-1 and TRBJ1-1, with D maybe TRBD1 (5 bases). The CDR3 covers 17 residues. V was shortened by 3 bases and J by 5 bases, with 23 bases between the two germline ends. Per the germline V gene, CDR1 is SGHRS and CDR2 is YFSETQ. This chain's CDR3 is CASSSRGMLGRSTEAFF. Written as DNA, the CDR3 is TGCGCCAGCAGCTCCCGGGGGATGTTGGGGCGTTCGACTGAAGCTTTCTTT.

The V and J genes are TRBV11-2 and TRBJ2-1; D is perhaps TRBD2 (6 bases). Germline CDR1 SGHAT, CDR2 FQNNGV. V lost 4 bases to trimming and J lost 7 bases, with 8 bases between them. This CDR3 has 12 amino acids. DNA for the CDR3: TGTGCCAGCAGCTACGGAGGGAATGAGCAGTTCTTC. Its protein is CASSYGGNEQFF. The full variable domain, rest sourced from reference TRBV11-2 and TRBJ2-1, is EAGVAQSPRYKIIEKRQSVAFWCNPISGHATLYWYQQILGQGPKLLIQFQNNGVVDDSQLPKDRFSAERLKGVDSTLKIQPAKLEDSAVYLCASSYGGNEQFFGPGTRLTVL.

This chain links TRBV9 with TRBJ1-2; TRBD1 is a possible D gene (5 bases). V was pared by 4 bases and J by 0 bases, with 10 bases between. CDR1 is SGDLS and CDR2 is YYNGEE in the germline V gene. There are 14 residues in the CDR3. CDR3 in DNA: TGTGCCAGCAGCACCCGGGGGTCTAACTATGGCTACACCTTC. Protein product: CASSTRGSNYGYTF.

The V call is TRBV11-2, the J call TRBJ2-3, with D unresolved. Looked up from germline, CDR1 is SGHAT and CDR2 is FQNNGV. The CDR3 has 14 amino acids. V was shortened by 10 bases and J by 6 bases, with 20 bases between the two germline ends. CDR3 protein: CATQPRARPDTQYF. CDR3 nucleotides: TGTGCCACCCAACCAAGAGCCAGGCCCGATACGCAGTATTTT.